This record covers a single TCR beta chain. Antigen unknown. The source of the sample is a study of T cell responses to AZD1222 COVID-19 vaccine. Study background: Pooled samples include second doses given at about 4 or 12 weeks. Study-wide points: It was only a handful of AZD1222 recipients who were seropositive at baseline. Sampled repertoires all dated from after the peak T cell response. Spike-specific TCR depth and breadth grew after two AZD1222 doses.

Trimming shortened V by 1 base and J by 3 bases, and 10 bases separated the two germline ends. The V gene's germline CDR1 is MGHRA and CDR2 YSYEKL. The CDR3 consists of 14 residues. The table came from immunoSEQ multiplex PCR; TCRdb's copy has only in-frame clones and leaves some out. The sample has approximately 120,000 clones; more than 80% are singletons. The chain joins TRBV4-1 to TRBJ2-7; D unclear. The receptor's source is an adult in good health. The sequences come from peripheral blood, collected on day 0 of AZD1222 vaccination. This CDR3 reads CASSQAEQSYEQYF. CDR3 in DNA: TGCGCCAGCAGCCAAGCGGAGCAGAGCTACGAGCAGTACTTC.